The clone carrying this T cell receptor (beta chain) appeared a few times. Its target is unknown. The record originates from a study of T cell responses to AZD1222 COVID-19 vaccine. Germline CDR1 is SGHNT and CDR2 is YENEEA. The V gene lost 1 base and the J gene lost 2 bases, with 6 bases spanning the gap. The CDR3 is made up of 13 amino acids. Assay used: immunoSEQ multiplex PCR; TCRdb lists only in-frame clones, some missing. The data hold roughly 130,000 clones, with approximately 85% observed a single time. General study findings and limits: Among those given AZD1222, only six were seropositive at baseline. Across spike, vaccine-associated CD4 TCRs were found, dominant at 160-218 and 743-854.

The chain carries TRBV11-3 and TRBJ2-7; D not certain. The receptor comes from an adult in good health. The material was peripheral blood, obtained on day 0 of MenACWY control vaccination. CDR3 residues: CASSLGPTYEQYF. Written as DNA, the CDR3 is TGTGCCAGCAGCTTAGGTCCAACCTACGAGCAGTACTTC.